One sample yielded the 15 T cell receptor beta chains listed below, sequenced in a study of cytomegalovirus exposure and HLA in healthy donors. Use of 60 Vbeta and 13 Jbeta primers characterized the PCR. The protocol was immunoSEQ multiplex PCR, while the TCRdb copy is restricted to in-frame clones and leaves out a portion. The sample has under 200,000 clones, 75% seen once; the top ten hold around 7.7%. Sequenced input: PBMCs. The origin of the receptors is a woman in her thirties or forties in good health and CMV-seropositive.

The genes are TRBV29-1 and TRBJ1-5, with TRBD1 identical over 8 bases. Germline assignment: CDR1 SQVTM and CDR2 ANQGSEA. The junction had 5 bases not matched to a gene; V was cut back by 4 bases and J by 3 bases. The CDR3 covers 14 residues. CDR3 nucleotides: TGCAGCGTTGTACAGGGGGGGACCAATCAGCCCCAGCATTTT. Its protein is CSVVQGGTNQPQHF.

CDR3 DNA: TGTGCCAGCAGTCCATACAGGGGGTCTTCGGGAAACACCATATATTTT. This sequence encodes CASSPYRGSSGNTIYF. The rearrangement links TRBV7-8 to TRBJ1-3; 8 nucleotides line up with TRBD1. Germline CDR1 reads SGHVS; CDR2 reads FQNEAQ. With V trimmed by 6 bases and J by 4 bases, 11 bases remained unmatched. The CDR3 has 16 residues.

This chain uses TRBV10-1 with TRBJ1-2; D might be TRBD1 (6 bases). This CDR3 is 16 amino acids long. Trimming pared 0 bases from V and 4 bases from J, leaving 15 bases between. Looked up from germline, CDR1 is WNHNN and CDR2 is SYGVQD (reference sequence). CDR3 loop: CASSESTRQGIYGYTF. The DNA for the CDR3 is TGCGCCAGCAGTGAGTCGACTCGTCAGGGGATCTATGGCTACACCTTC.

The genes are TRBV7-8 and TRBJ1-5; D is undetermined. CDR1 SGHVS and CDR2 FQNEAQ come from the germline V gene. The CDR3 has 18 residues. The ends were cut back, 2 bases at V and 0 bases at J, with 17 bases in the middle. CDR3 DNA sequence: TGTGCCAGCAGCTTAAGAGGCCCGGAGTACGCTAGCAATCAGCCCCAGCATTTT. Translation gives CASSLRGPEYASNQPQHF.

The V and J genes are TRBV19 and TRBJ1-3, with D tentatively TRBD1 (5 bases). Trimming removed 7 bases from V and 4 bases from J, with 14 bases in between. CDR3 size: 14 residues. CDR1 and CDR2 (germline): LNHDA, SQIVND (reference sequence). CDR3 nucleotides: TGTGCCAGTACCCGGCGGGGGAACGGAAACACCATATATTTT. Protein product: CASTRRGNGNTIYF.

V is TRBV5-6 and J is TRBJ2-6, with D tentatively TRBD1 (6 bases). In germline, CDR1 is SGHDT, CDR2 YYEEEE. Trimming shortened V by 3 bases and J by 3 bases, and 10 bases separated the two germline ends. CDR3 length: 15 residues. The CDR3 bases are TGTGCCAGCAGCTCAACAGGGTTTGGGGCCAACGTCCTGACTTTC. Residues: CASSSTGFGANVLTF.

The gene calls are TRBV19 and TRBJ1-1; the D gene is possibly TRBD1 (5 bases). Trimming removed 3 bases from V and 1 base from J, with 6 bases in between. Germline lookup yields CDR1 LNHDA and CDR2 SQIVND (reference sequence). The CDR3 spans 13 residues. In nucleotides, the CDR3 is TGTGCCAGTAGTATGACAGCGAACACTGAAGCTTTCTTT. Protein sequence: CASSMTANTEAFF.

The table lists this clone with a count of one. The chain couples TRBV6-5 to TRBJ2-7; D is undetermined. Between the trimmed V and J ends, which lost 2 bases and 6 bases, there was a span of 14 bases. The germline gives CDR1 MNHEY, CDR2 SVGAGI. CDR3 length: 14 amino acids. CDR3 in amino acids: CASSYQTSGGEQYF. The DNA of the CDR3 is TGTGCCAGCAGTTACCAAACCAGTGGCGGCGAGCAGTACTTC.

The CDR3 here is CASTRTGGIDSSYGYTF. The CDR3 DNA sequence: TGTGCCAGCACCCGGACAGGAGGTATCGACAGTAGCTATGGCTACACCTTC. This chain uses TRBV7-2 with TRBJ1-2, with TRBD1 matching over 7 bases. The CDR3 has 17 amino acids. Germline loops: CDR1 SGHTA, CDR2 FQGNSA. The V gene end was trimmed by 7 bases and the J gene end by 4 bases; junction bases not matched to a gene: 18.

The CDR3 bases are TGCGCCAGCAGCCCGGGACAGCTCTTCACAGATACGCAGTATTTT. Residues: CASSPGQLFTDTQYF. The chain joins TRBV5-1 to TRBJ2-3, with TRBD1 matching 7 bases. Germline V gives CDR1 SGHRS, CDR2 YFSETQ. The CDR3 sequence is 15 residues long. The junction had 7 bases not matched to a gene; V was cut back by 4 bases and J by 2 bases.

This chain connects TRBV2 to TRBJ2-7; TRBD2 might be the D (7 bases). The CDR3 length is 16 residues. V was shortened by 4 bases and J by 0 bases, with 16 bases between the two germline ends. Germline lookup yields CDR1 SNHLY and CDR2 FYNNEI. DNA of the CDR3: TGTGCCAGCAGTGCAAGCCGGGGGGCTAGCTCCTACGAGCAGTACTTC. Translation: CASSASRGASSYEQYF.

This sequence joins TRBV5-4 and TRBJ2-3; 12 bases map to TRBD2. CDR1 and CDR2 from the germline V gene are SGHNT and YYREEE (reference sequence). The CDR3 has 16 residues. The trim removed 4 bases at V and 9 bases at J, leaving 12 bases unmatched. CDR3 sequence reads: CASSVSPSGRAYTQYF. The DNA for the CDR3 is TGTGCCAGCAGCGTCTCCCCTAGCGGGAGGGCCTACACGCAGTATTTT.

The table lists this clone with a count of one. The chain employs TRBV25-1 and TRBJ2-7; 10 bases line up with TRBD1. The CDR3 is made up of 12 amino acids. CDR1 and CDR2 from the germline V gene are MGHDK and SYGVNS. V gave up 8 bases and J gave up 6 bases; unmatched junction bases: 4. Here the CDR3 DNA reads TGTGCCAGCGCACGGACAGGGGGCGAGCAGTACTTC. It yields the protein CASARTGGEQYF.

The CDR3 coding sequence is TGTGCCAGCAGTAAAGTGATAGCCGGATACGAGCAGTACTTC. This codes for CASSKVIAGYEQYF. The chain has TRBV2 and TRBJ2-7; D is uncertain. Germline CDR1 SNHLY, CDR2 FYNNEI. V was trimmed by 5 bases and J by 4 bases, leaving 15 bases between them. This CDR3 is 14 amino acids long.

V is TRBV27 and J is TRBJ1-4; 9 nucleotides agree with TRBD1. CDR3 size: 16 residues. Germline CDR1 and CDR2: MNHEY and SMNVEV (reference sequence). V shed 4 bases, J shed 2 bases, and the junction held 5 bases outside the gene matches. The DNA of the CDR3 is TGTGCCAGCAGTTATAGGACAGGGGTTACTAATGAAAAACTGTTTTTT. As protein: CASSYRTGVTNEKLFF.